These T cell receptor beta chains were read from a single sample in a study of patients and donors after allogeneic stem cell transplantation. TCRdb recomputed calls from the RT-PCR reads with MiXCR, one row per CDR3 protein. The table includes approximately 140,000 distinct CDR3 sequences, approximately 37% detected once. The sequenced sample consisted of blood, either unsorted or a sorted T cell fraction (not recorded which). Receptor source: a human donor who was either an allogeneic HSCT recipient or a stem cell or donor lymphocyte infusion donor (not recorded which). It is not recorded whose cells these are; they may come from a transplant donor. Both conserved end residues are part of each CDR3. D genes are given only for firm matches. Clone size, where shown, is once, few, many, or a class for clones that have expanded.

TRBV12-3/TRBV12-4,TRBJ1-2,few,NA,TGTGCCAGCAGTTTAGGTTTAGGGGCTGGCTACACCTTC,CASSLGLGAGYTF
TRBV13,TRBJ1-5,NA,NA,TGTGCCAGCAGCTTAGGCCGTCAGGGCAATCAGCCCCAGCATTTT,CASSLGRQGNQPQHF
TRBV12-3/TRBV12-4,TRBJ1-1,NA,TRBD1,TGTGCCAGCAGTTCAGGGACAGCTAATGAAGCTTTCTTT,CASSSGTANEAFF
TRBV29-1,TRBJ1-6,few,NA,TGCAGCGGACCAGGGCGGGGATCACCCCTCCACTTT,CSGPGRGSPLHF
TRBV7-3,TRBJ1-6,few,NA,TGTGCCAGCAGCTTGAAGGATAATTCACCCCTCCACTTT,CASSLKDNSPLHF
TRBV15,TRBJ1-2,few,NA,TGTGCCACCAACGAGGGGCGAGGCTATGGCTACACCTTC,CATNEGRGYGYTF
TRBV20-1,TRBJ1-5,few,TRBD1,TGCAGTGCCCGGCCGTGGGACAGGGAAGGCAATCAGCCCCAGCATTTT,CSARPWDREGNQPQHF
TRBV5-1,TRBJ2-1,once,TRBD2,TGCGCCAGCAGCTTCCTGCCGACTAGCCCTAAGCTTTACAATGAGCAGTTCTTC,CASSFLPTSPKLYNEQFF
TRBV20-1,TRBJ1-1,once,NA,TGCAGTGCTTATGATACTCGAATGAACACTGAAGCTTTCTTT,CSAYDTRMNTEAFF
TRBV6-6,TRBJ1-5,NA,NA,TGTGCCAGCAGTTACTCGGGAGGGGCCCAGCCCCAGCATTTT,CASSYSGGAQPQHF
TRBV4-3,TRBJ1-4,NA,TRBD1,TGCGCCAGCGGATACAGGGGAAATGAAAAACTGTTTTTT,CASGYRGNEKLFF
TRBV2,TRBJ1-2,few,TRBD1,TGTGCCAGCTCAGGGGGGCGAGGCTACACCTTC,CASSGGRGYTF
TRBV4-1,TRBJ1-1,NA,NA,TGCGCCAGCAGCCAAGATCAGGGGATGAACACTGAAGCTTTCTTT,CASSQDQGMNTEAFF
TRBV5-1,TRBJ2-5,NA,TRBD1,TGCGCCAGCTCCTCTCAGACAGGGAGTGAGACCCAGTACTTC,CASSSQTGSETQYF
TRBV30,TRBJ2-3,NA,TRBD1,TGTGCCTGGAGTAATCAGGGGGAAGGCACAGATACGCAGTATTTT,CAWSNQGEGTDTQYF
TRBV4-3,TRBJ2-7,NA,NA,TGCGCCAGCAGCCAAGGGACGGCCGCCTACGAGCAGTACTTC,CASSQGTAAYEQYF
TRBV2,TRBJ2-5,few,NA,TGTGCCAGCCACGGACCTCAAGAGACCCAGTACTTC,CASHGPQETQYF
TRBV29-1,TRBJ2-7,NA,TRBD1,TGCAGCGTTGGAGGCCTCCTCGACAGGGCGATTTACGAGCAGTACTTC,CSVGGLLDRAIYEQYF
TRBV29-1,TRBJ2-5,NA,TRBD1,TGCAGCGGGATGGACAGGGTAATGGGAGAGACCCAGTACTTC,CSGMDRVMGETQYF
TRBV29-1,TRBJ2-1,NA,NA,TGCAGCGCTCCCGAAAAGAATGAGCAGTTCTTC,CSAPEKNEQFF
TRBV7-2,TRBJ1-2,NA,NA,TGTGCCAGCAGCACCCCCGAGACCAGAGGCCGCTACACCTTC,CASSTPETRGRYTF
TRBV5-1,TRBJ2-1,once,TRBD2,TGCGCCAGCAGATTGCAGCGGGGGCACCTCCAGTTCTTC,CASRLQRGHLQFF
TRBV7-9,TRBJ2-5,few,NA,TGTGCCAGCAGCTTTTACAAGGGGCCCCAAGAGACCCAGTACTTC,CASSFYKGPQETQYF
TRBV11-2,TRBJ2-5,few,NA,TGTGCCAGCGCCCCGGCTAGCATGGAGACCCAGTACTTC,CASAPASMETQYF
TRBV29-1,TRBJ1-3,NA,NA,TGCAGCGCCGCGACCCTGGGAAGTGGAAACACCATATATTTT,CSAATLGSGNTIYF
TRBV7-2,TRBJ2-3,NA,NA,TGTGCCAGCAGCTTAGGTCGGGTCCGGGCAGATACGCAGTATTTT,CASSLGRVRADTQYF
TRBV28,TRBJ1-6,many,NA,TGTGCCAGCAGTTTGAACAGGGTGGGTTCACCCCTCCACTTT,CASSLNRVGSPLHF
TRBV4-3,TRBJ1-5,once,NA,TGCGCCAGCAGCCAAGATTGGCCGGGGCAGCCCCAGCATTTT,CASSQDWPGQPQHF
TRBV4-2,TRBJ1-1,few,NA,TGTGCCAGCAGCCGGGGCGTAATTGACACTGAAGCTTTCTTT,CASSRGVIDTEAFF
TRBV6-2/TRBV6-3,TRBJ2-6,NA,NA,TGTGCCAGCAGTTACAGGGGGTCAGGTGGGGCCAACGTCCTGACTTTC,CASSYRGSGGANVLTF
TRBV19,TRBJ1-6,NA,NA,TGTGCCAGTAGCCCAACAGGAAATTCACCCCTCCACTTT,CASSPTGNSPLHF
TRBV24-1,TRBJ1-2,few,NA,TGTGCCACCAGTGATTTCCGGGATGGCTACACCTTC,CATSDFRDGYTF
TRBV9,TRBJ2-6,NA,TRBD1,TGTGCCAGCAGCGCCGGTTCCCAGGGGGCTGGGGCTGGGGCCAACGTCCTGACTTTC,CASSAGSQGAGAGANVLTF
TRBV5-1,TRBJ1-1,few,NA,TGCGCCAGCGGCAGCTACCTGAACACTGAAGCTTTCTTT,CASGSYLNTEAFF
TRBV12-3/TRBV12-4,TRBJ1-6,NA,NA,TGTGCCAGCAGTTCCCAGACAGCCCCCAATTCACCCCTCCACTTT,CASSSQTAPNSPLHF
TRBV7-9,TRBJ2-5,NA,NA,TGTGCCAGCAGCTTAGGCCAGGCACAAGAGACCCAGTACTTC,CASSLGQAQETQYF
TRBV27,TRBJ2-1,once,TRBD2,TGTGCCAGCAGTTTGGCTAGCGGGGGCTACAACGAGCAGTTCTTC,CASSLASGGYNEQFF
TRBV6-6,TRBJ1-5,few,TRBD1,TGTGCCAGCAGTTCCCCACAGGGGGCGTTTAGCAATCAGCCCCAGCATTTT,CASSSPQGAFSNQPQHF
TRBV3-1,TRBJ2-3,NA,TRBD2,TGTGCCAGCAGCCAAGATTTCCTAGCGGGGATTAGCACAGATACGCAGTATTTT,CASSQDFLAGISTDTQYF